This T cell receptor (beta chain) comes out of a study of human T cells and chemical hapten exposure. Overall study results and limits: There was alopecia in the donors, so their immune response may differ from that of healthy people. Expanded TCRs created a significantly greater count of big CDR3 similarity clusters than controls did.

The CDR3 has 14 amino acids. Between the trimmed V and J ends, which lost 4 bases and 3 bases, there was a span of 10 bases. From germline, CDR1 is MNHEY and CDR2 SVGAGI. The time point is: pre-sensitization, week 0. This sample's treatment: therapeutic diphenylcyclopropenone sensitization with weekly scalp DPC. Notes on this clonotype: Antigen specificity is unknown.

Each CDR3 protein gets one entry after TCRdb re-called the RACE reads with MiXCR. The data contain 280,000 or so distinct CDR3 sequences, approximately 7.5% of them singletons. The specimen comprised whole blood, sampled in connection with sensitization to the hapten diphenylcyclopropenone (DPC). This chain connects TRBV6-5 to TRBJ1-5, with D perhaps TRBD1 (5 bases). The origin of this receptor is a man younger than 35 with alopecia areata. Some clones in this sample may be carry-over from other donors' samples. CDR3 sequence reads: CASSSRGLNQPQHF. CDR3 DNA: TGTGCCAGCAGTTCCCGGGGACTCAATCAGCCCCAGCATTTT.